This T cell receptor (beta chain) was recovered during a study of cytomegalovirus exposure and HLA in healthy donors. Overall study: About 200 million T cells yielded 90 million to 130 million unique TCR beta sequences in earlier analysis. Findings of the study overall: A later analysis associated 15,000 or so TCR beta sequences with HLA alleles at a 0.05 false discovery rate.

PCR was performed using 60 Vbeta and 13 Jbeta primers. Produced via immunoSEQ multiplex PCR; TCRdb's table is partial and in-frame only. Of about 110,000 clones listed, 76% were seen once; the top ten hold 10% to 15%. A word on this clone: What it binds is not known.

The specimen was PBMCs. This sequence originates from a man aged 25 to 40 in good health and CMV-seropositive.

The CDR3 here is CASSRGGAYEQYF. CDR3 nucleotide sequence: TGTGCCAGCAGTCGCGGGGGGGCCTACGAGCAGTACTTC. The chain joins TRBV11-2 to TRBJ2-7; TRBD2 aligns across 9 bases. The CDR3 extends over 13 amino acids. V shed 6 bases and J 2 bases; nucleotides not matched to a gene: 2. Germline assignment: CDR1 SGHAT and CDR2 FQNNGV.